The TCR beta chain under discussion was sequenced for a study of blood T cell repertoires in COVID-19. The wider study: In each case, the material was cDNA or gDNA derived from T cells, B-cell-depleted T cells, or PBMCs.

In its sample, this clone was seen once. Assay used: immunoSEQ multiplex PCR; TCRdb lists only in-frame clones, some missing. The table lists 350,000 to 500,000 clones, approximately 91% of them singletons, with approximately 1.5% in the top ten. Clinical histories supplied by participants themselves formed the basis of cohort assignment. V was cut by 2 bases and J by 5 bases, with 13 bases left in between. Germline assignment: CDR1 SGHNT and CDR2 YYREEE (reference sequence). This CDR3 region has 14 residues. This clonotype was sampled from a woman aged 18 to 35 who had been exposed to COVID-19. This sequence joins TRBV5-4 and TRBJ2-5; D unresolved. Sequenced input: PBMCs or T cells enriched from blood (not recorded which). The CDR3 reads CASSLGYIGETQYF. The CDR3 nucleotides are TGTGCCAGCAGCTTAGGATATATCGGGGAGACCCAGTACTTC.